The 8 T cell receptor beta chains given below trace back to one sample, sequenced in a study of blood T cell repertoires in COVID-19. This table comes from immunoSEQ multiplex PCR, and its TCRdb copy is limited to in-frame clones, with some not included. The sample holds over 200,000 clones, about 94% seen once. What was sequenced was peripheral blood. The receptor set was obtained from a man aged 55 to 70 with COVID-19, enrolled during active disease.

For the CDR3, the DNA is TGTGCCAGCAGCACCCGAGACAGGGGAGCAGATACGCAGTATTTT. It specifies CASSTRDRGADTQYF. The chain employs TRBV9 and TRBJ2-3, with 8 positions matching TRBD1. Germline CDR1 SGDLS, CDR2 YYNGEE. V lost 4 bases to trimming and J lost 4 bases; unmatched junction nucleotides: 8. The CDR3 length is 15 residues. The full variable domain, completed using reference TRBV9 and TRBJ2-3, is DSGVTQTPKHLITATGQRVTLRCSPRSGDLSVYWYQQSLDQGLQFLIQYYNGEERAKGNILERFSAQQFPDLHSELNLSSLELGDSALYFCASSTRDRGADTQYFGPGTRLTVL.

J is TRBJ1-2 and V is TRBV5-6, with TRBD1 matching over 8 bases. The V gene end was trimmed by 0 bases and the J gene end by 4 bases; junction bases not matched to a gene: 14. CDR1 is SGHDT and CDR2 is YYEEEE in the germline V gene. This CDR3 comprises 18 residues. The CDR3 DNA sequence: TGTGCCAGCAGCTTGGGCGGACAGGGAATGGCGCTACTCTATGGCTACACCTTC. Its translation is CASSLGGQGMALLYGYTF.

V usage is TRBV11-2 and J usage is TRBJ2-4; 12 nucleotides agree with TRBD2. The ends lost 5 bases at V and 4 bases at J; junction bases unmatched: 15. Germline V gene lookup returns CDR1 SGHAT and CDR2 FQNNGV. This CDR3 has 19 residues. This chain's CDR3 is CASSPGRGATSGGKNIQYF. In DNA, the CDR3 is TGTGCCAGCAGCCCTGGCAGGGGCGCGACTAGCGGGGGAAAAAACATTCAGTACTTC.

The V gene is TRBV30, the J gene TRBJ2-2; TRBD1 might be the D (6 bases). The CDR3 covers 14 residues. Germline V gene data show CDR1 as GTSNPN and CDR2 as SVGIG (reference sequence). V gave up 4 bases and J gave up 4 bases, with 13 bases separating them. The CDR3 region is CAWNTGQGTGELFF. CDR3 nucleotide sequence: TGTGCCTGGAATACAGGGCAGGGCACCGGGGAGCTGTTTTTT. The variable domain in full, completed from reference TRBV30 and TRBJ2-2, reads SQTIHQWPATLVQPVGSPLSLECTVEGTSNPNLYWYRQAAGRGLQLLFYSVGIGQISSEVPQNLSASRPQDRQFILSSKKLLLSDSGFYLCAWNTGQGTGELFFGEGSRLTVL.

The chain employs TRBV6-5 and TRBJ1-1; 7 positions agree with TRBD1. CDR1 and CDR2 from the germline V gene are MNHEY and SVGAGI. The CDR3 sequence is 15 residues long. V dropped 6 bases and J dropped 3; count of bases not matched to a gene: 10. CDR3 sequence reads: CASRLDRRGYTEAFF. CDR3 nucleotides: TGTGCCAGCAGGCTGGACAGGAGGGGCTACACTGAAGCTTTCTTT.

CDR3 region: CASSFVLWALAFF. CDR3 DNA: TGTGCCAGCAGCTTCGTGCTATGGGCCCTGGCTTTCTTT. The V call is TRBV11-2, the J call TRBJ1-1; D gene ambiguous. This CDR3 has 13 amino acids. CDR1 is SGHAT, CDR2 FQNNGV, per germline. Trimming shortened V by 3 bases and J by 11 bases, and 16 bases separated the two germline ends.

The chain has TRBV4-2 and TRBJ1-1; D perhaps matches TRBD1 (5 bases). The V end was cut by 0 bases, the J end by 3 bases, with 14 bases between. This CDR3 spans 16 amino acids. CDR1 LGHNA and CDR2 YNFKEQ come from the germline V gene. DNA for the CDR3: TGTGCCAGCAGCCAAGATAAGGTTCCCAGGGACACTGAAGCTTTCTTT. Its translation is CASSQDKVPRDTEAFF.

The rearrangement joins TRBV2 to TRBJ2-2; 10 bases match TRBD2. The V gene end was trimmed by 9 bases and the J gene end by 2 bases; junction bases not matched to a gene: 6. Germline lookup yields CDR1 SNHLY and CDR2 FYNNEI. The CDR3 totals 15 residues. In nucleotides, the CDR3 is TGTGCCAGAGGGACTAGCGTGAGAAACACCGGGGAGCTGTTTTTT. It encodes CARGTSVRNTGELFF.